The clone carrying this T cell receptor (beta chain) was recorded a few times. Using a J-beta primer mix together with a sample-barcoded 5' primer, a second PCR was run for about 6 to 12 cycles. A template-switch adaptor containing 12 random nucleotides labeled each cDNA molecule. TCRdb fed the 5' RACE reads into MiXCR, producing one record per CDR3 protein. The sample includes more than 600,000 distinct CDR3 sequences, 25% of them seen just once. CDR3 length: 15 residues. V lost 3 bases and J lost 2, with 11 bases in between. These data originate in a study of blood T cells in healthy people across ages. Study-level information: The capture of about one barcoded beta molecule per two T cells was achieved by template switching.

This sample was shared with a second study, whose subject was T cells of mothers and their children. According to that study: Healthy Caucasian mothers, a few in number, and their six children were the donors.

This chain joins TRBV12-3 or TRBV12-4 and TRBJ1-5; D might be TRBD1 (6 bases). Sample: blood. The clonotype comes from a boy aged 5 to 17 in good health. CDR3 sequence reads: CASSFQQGGNQPQHF. The CDR3 nucleotides read TGTGCCAGCAGTTTTCAACAGGGAGGCAATCAGCCCCAGCATTTT.